The clone carrying this T cell receptor beta chain is labeled as medium-sized. The record originates from a study of neurological immune-mediated disorders. MiXCR, applied by TCRdb to the 5' RACE reads, yields one record per CDR3 protein. The table includes around 5,000 distinct CDR3 sequences, under 25% detected once. The germline V gene has CDR1 SGHTA and CDR2 FQGNSA. V lost 1 base and J lost 1, with 7 bases in between. This CDR3 region has 14 residues. The sequence derives from an older woman with HTLV-1-associated myelopathy (HAM/TSP). Sequencing was done on a sample of CD8+ T cells from blood. V gene TRBV7-2 combines with J gene TRBJ1-1, with D perhaps TRBD1 (6 bases). The CDR3 protein is CASSLVGGNTEAFF. CDR3 nucleotides: TGTGCCAGCAGCTTAGTAGGGGGGAACACTGAAGCTTTCTTT.